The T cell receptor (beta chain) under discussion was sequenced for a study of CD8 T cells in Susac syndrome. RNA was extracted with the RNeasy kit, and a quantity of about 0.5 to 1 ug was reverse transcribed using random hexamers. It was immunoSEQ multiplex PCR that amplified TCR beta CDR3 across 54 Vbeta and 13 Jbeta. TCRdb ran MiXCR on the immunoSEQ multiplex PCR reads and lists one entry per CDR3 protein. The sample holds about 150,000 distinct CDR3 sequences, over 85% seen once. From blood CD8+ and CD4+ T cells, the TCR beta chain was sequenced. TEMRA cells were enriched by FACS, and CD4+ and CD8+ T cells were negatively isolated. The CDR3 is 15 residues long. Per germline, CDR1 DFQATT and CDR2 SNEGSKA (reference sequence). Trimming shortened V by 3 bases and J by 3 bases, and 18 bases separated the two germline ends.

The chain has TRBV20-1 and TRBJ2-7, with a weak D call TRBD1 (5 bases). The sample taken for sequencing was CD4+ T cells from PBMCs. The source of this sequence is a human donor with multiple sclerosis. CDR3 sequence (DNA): TGCAGTGCTAGTGACCGGGCAGGGAATTTCTACGAGCAGTACTTC. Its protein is CSASDRAGNFYEQYF.